Described below is a single T cell receptor (beta chain) sequence and its context. Its antigen remains unknown. The entry originates in a study of T cell responses to AZD1222 COVID-19 vaccine. Study observations and caveats: Unmutated variant regions are reportedly targeted by nearly half of spike-specific TCRs. The sample set comprised mostly white British donors with more females, and clonal diversity was possibly underestimated.

Losses at the gene ends were 4 bases for V and 2 bases for J; bases not matched to a gene: 4. This CDR3 has 15 amino acids. CDR1 and CDR2 from the germline V gene are MNHNY and SVGAGI (reference sequence). Clones were read by immunoSEQ multiplex PCR, and TCRdb kept only the in-frame ones, dropping some. This sample has about 160,000 clones, with around nine tenths found just once. V gene TRBV6-6 combines with J gene TRBJ1-5; 8 bases are a match to TRBD1. This sample comprised peripheral blood, obtained 28 days after the second AZD1222 dose. This clonotype was sampled from an adult who received the AZD1222 COVID-19 vaccine. The CDR3 reads CASSLQGGRNQPQHF. The CDR3 bases are TGTGCCAGCAGTTTACAGGGGGGTCGCAATCAGCCCCAGCATTTT.